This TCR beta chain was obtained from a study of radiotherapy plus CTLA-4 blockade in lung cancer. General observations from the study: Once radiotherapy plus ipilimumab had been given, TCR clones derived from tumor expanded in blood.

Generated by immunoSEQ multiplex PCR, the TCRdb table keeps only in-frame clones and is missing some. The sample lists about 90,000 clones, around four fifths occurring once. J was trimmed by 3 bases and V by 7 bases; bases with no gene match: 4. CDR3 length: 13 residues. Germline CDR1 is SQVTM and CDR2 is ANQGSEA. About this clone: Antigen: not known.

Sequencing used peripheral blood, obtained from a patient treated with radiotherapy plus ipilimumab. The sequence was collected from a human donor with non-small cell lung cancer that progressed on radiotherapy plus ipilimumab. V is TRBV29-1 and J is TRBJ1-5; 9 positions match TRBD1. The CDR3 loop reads CSAGTGNNQPQHF. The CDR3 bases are TGCAGCGCGGGGACAGGGAACAATCAGCCCCAGCATTTT.